One and the same sample provided the 14 T cell receptor beta chains below, sequenced in a study of blood T cells in healthy people across ages. Primed by a sample-barcoded 5' primer and a J-beta primer mix, a second PCR proceeded for 7 to 11 cycles. TCRdb redid the calling of the 5' RACE reads with MiXCR, one entry per CDR3 protein. The repertoire holds under 850,000 distinct CDR3 sequences, with approximately 35% as singletons. Input material: blood. These receptors were collected from a man aged 18 to 30 in good health.

The gene calls are TRBV5-1 and TRBJ1-6, with TRBD1 identical over 9 bases. Germline V gene sequence: CDR1 SGHRS, CDR2 YFSETQ. V lost 3 bases and J lost 9; bases outside the gene matches: 10. The CDR3 runs to 16 residues. CDR3 sequence: CASSWDNRGLPSPLHF. The CDR3 DNA sequence: TGCGCCAGCAGCTGGGACAACAGGGGGCTCCCTTCACCCCTCCACTTT. The variable domain in full, completed from reference TRBV5-1 and TRBJ1-6, reads KAGVTQTPRYLIKTRGQQVTLSCSPISGHRSVSWYQQTPGQGLQFLFEYFSETQRNKGNFPGRFSGRQFSNSRSEMNVSTLELGDSALYLCASSWDNRGLPSPLHFGNGTRLTVT.

This sequence joins TRBV3-1 and TRBJ2-1, with D maybe TRBD1 (6 bases). The CDR3 totals 12 residues. CDR1 and CDR2 from the germline V gene are LGHDT and YNNKEL (reference sequence). V was shortened by 5 bases and J by 9 bases, with 11 bases between the two germline ends. CDR3 DNA: TGTGCCAGCAGCACCCACAGGGTTGAGCAGTTCTTC. Protein: CASSTHRVEQFF.

As to this clonotype: A much larger clone sits a single nucleotide away, making a read error possible. V usage is TRBV7-2 and J usage is TRBJ2-7; 7 positions agree with TRBD1. Germline assignment: CDR1 SGHTA and CDR2 FQGNSA. The J segment lost 0 bases and the V segment lost 1 base, leaving 6 bases of the junction unmatched. The CDR3 has 16 amino acids. The CDR3 DNA is TGTGCCAGCAGCTTAGTTTTGGGACAGAGCTCCTACGAGCAGTACTTC. Protein sequence: CASSLVLGQSSYEQYF.

V usage is TRBV24-1 and J usage is TRBJ2-2; 8 nucleotides align to TRBD1. The V segment lost 4 bases and the J segment 4 bases; nucleotides outside the gene matches: 7. Germline CDR1 KGHDR, CDR2 SFDVKD. The CDR3 covers 16 residues. The CDR3 here is CATSDPQGAVTGELFF. For the CDR3, the DNA is TGTGCCACCAGTGACCCTCAGGGGGCAGTCACCGGGGAGCTGTTTTTT.

J is TRBJ2-7 and V is TRBV7-9; perhaps TRBD1 as D (6 bases). CDR3 size: 14 residues. Germline CDR1 and CDR2: SEHNR and FQNEAQ (reference sequence). V was trimmed by 1 base and J by 3 bases, leaving 10 bases between them. CDR3: CASSLGETGYEQYF. CDR3 in DNA: TGTGCCAGCAGCTTAGGAGAGACAGGCTACGAGCAGTACTTC.

The DNA for the CDR3 is TGTGCCAGCAGTTCAACCGGGACAAGCACTGAAGCTTTCTTT. Translated: CASSSTGTSTEAFF. The chain employs TRBV27 and TRBJ1-1; D is perhaps TRBD1 (6 bases). This CDR3 contains 14 residues. From germline, CDR1 is MNHEY and CDR2 SMNVEV (reference sequence). V gave up 4 bases and J gave up 4 bases, with 13 bases separating them.

The genes are TRBV29-1 and TRBJ1-2; D remains ambiguous. Germline-derived CDR1 and CDR2 are SQVTM and ANQGSEA. This CDR3 spans 13 amino acids. Trimming removed 2 bases at V and 1 base at J, with 8 bases between. CDR3 DNA: TGCAGCGTTGAAATGTCAAATAACTATGGCTACACCTTC. It codes for CSVEMSNNYGYTF.

The chain recombines TRBV20-1 with TRBJ2-5; 12 bases match TRBD2. Germline V gives CDR1 DFQATT, CDR2 SNEGSKA (reference sequence). The CDR3 runs 18 residues. The V and J ends lost 1 base and 1 base, in that order; junction bases with no gene match: 10. The CDR3 DNA reads as TGCAGTGCTAGAGGGACTAGCGGGATCTCTAATTCCCAAGAGACCCAGTACTTC. It yields the protein CSARGTSGISNSQETQYF.

This clonotype occurred many times. The chain carries TRBV28 and TRBJ2-5, with D perhaps matching TRBD1 or TRBD2 (5 bases each). The CDR3 covers 16 residues. Between the trimmed V and J ends, which lost 6 bases and 7 bases, there was a span of 24 bases. CDR1 is MDHEN, CDR2 SYDVKM, per germline. The CDR3 DNA reads TGTGCCAGCAGATCAGAACGGGACGCTAAGGTGGGGACCCAGTACTTC. The encoded protein is CASRSERDAKVGTQYF.

This clonotype has just a few counts. This chain joins TRBV7-3 and TRBJ1-4, with 10 nucleotides matching TRBD1. The J segment lost 7 bases and the V segment lost 0 bases, leaving 8 bases of the junction unmatched. This CDR3 region has 17 residues. Germline assignment: CDR1 SGHTA and CDR2 FQGTGA. The CDR3 region has the DNA TGTGCCAGCAGCTTAACTGACAGGGGGCATGTTGGTGAAAAACTGTTTTTT. Translating gives CASSLTDRGHVGEKLFF.

The chain combines TRBV12-3 or TRBV12-4 with TRBJ2-7; TRBD2 aligns across 11 bases. The CDR3 runs to 22 residues. J was trimmed by 0 bases and V by 4 bases; bases with no gene match: 23. The DNA of the CDR3 is TGTGCCAGCAGTTCTTCCCACCTACCGGGACTAGCGGAGGATTATAGCTCCTACGAGCAGTACTTC. Translating gives CASSSSHLPGLAEDYSSYEQYF.

The sample holds one count of this clonotype. This rearrangement joins TRBV20-1 to TRBJ2-1; TRBD2 is a possible D gene (5 bases). This CDR3 comprises 12 residues. Germline-derived CDR1 and CDR2 are DFQATT and SNEGSKA (reference sequence). Here the CDR3 DNA reads TGCAGGGCTGAACTAGGGTACAATGAGCAGTTCTTC. It yields the protein CRAELGYNEQFF.

This clonotype appeared many times. The rearrangement joins TRBV7-9 to TRBJ2-7; 8 positions match TRBD1. Germline V gives CDR1 SEHNR, CDR2 FQNEAQ (reference sequence). Trimming cost V 3 bases and J 0 bases; bases outside gene matches: 7. The CDR3 is made up of 16 amino acids. The CDR3 nucleotides are TGTGCCAGCAGCTTGCCCCGGGACAGGAGCTCCTACGAGCAGTACTTC. It yields the protein CASSLPRDRSSYEQYF.

This clonotype was counted only a few times. The gene calls are TRBV6-6 and TRBJ1-4; D unclear. Germline V gives CDR1 MNHNY, CDR2 SVGAGI (reference sequence). Trimming cost V 2 bases and J 4 bases, with 5 bases left between them. The CDR3 has 13 residues. The CDR3 reads CASSYALNEKLFF. CDR3 coding DNA: TGTGCCAGCAGTTACGCCCTTAATGAAAAACTGTTTTTT.